This T cell receptor beta chain is drawn from a study of T cell responses to AZD1222 COVID-19 vaccine (dated by TCRdb to the early 2020s). About the investigation overall: AZD1222 recipients given second doses at about 4 weeks or at about 12 weeks were pooled, since spike-specific TCR depth and breadth were not found to differ between the two schedules. TCR sequencing covered roughly 230 trial participants: 200 to 220 given two doses of AZD1222 and approximately 26 given two doses of MenACWY control vaccine. Enrollment into the trials was organized by age into subgroups of 18-55, 56-69 and 70-plus years, and those subgroups contained around 150, 28 and 57 TCR-sequenced participants, respectively.

Study-wide findings and limitations: Conclusions about previously exposed vaccinees are limited because only five to seven AZD1222 recipients were SARS-CoV-2 seropositive at baseline. The vaccine-associated CD4 TCRs covered the entire spike protein, and the dominant responses fell in regions 160-218 and 743-854. The 56-69-year group was small, and its depth increase did not reach significance, likely because of low power. Reportedly, close to half of the unique spike-specific TCRs recognized epitopes lying outside the regions that are mutated in the B.1.351 and B.1.1.7 variants. Participants were mostly white British, with more females than males. The authors suggested clonal diversity may have been underestimated. Because no samples from the day 14 peak response were available, repertoires could be characterized only after the peak T cell response. Spike-specific TCR breadth and depth rose significantly after two AZD1222 doses compared with day 0 and with MenACWY recipients.

The CDR3 regions of human TCRbeta chains were subjected to immunosequencing. Processing in the source paper ran as follows. TCRs in the repertoires were compared against a reference library of SARS-CoV-2-specific TCRs that had been generated with the MIRA antigen-specificity platform. Breadth was defined as the fraction of unique TCRs that were SARS-CoV-2-associated. Depth was defined as the fraction of total T cells that were SARS-CoV-2-associated. Each spike-specific TCR was assigned to its reactive spike region and to a CD4 or CD8 class using the MIRA data. Log10-transformed breadth and depth values were compared by one-way ANOVA with Sidak's multiple comparisons tests. TCRdb retrieved this table from immuneACCESS and kept in-frame rearrangements only. Not all clones are present; in checked studies, unresolved V genes account for under half, and no reason is known for the remainder. V, J and clone size are taken as reported in that table, and D and trimming were inferred from the DNA itself. The sample has roughly 67,000 clones on record, more than 70% of them singletons. In total, the top ten clones hold around an eighth of the sample.

Based on the germline V gene (reference sequence), the CDR1 and CDR2 sequences are LNHDA and SQIVND. Trimming removed 4 bases from V and 4 bases from J, leaving 8 bases between the germline ends. The CDR3, from cysteine to phenylalanine, totals 13 residues. CDR3 DNA is the only sequence kept; it has 39 bases, read in frame from the first base. The time point label of this sample denotes: baseline before first vaccination. Vaccinee samples came from UK trials COV001 and COV002, including a single-blind randomized controlled phase 2/3 trial of AZD1222 (ChAdOx1 nCoV-19) in healthy adults. For TCRbeta chain sequencing, PBMC samples were collected from trial participants at day 0 and at day 28 after the second dose. This clone showed up just once. Its binding antigen is unknown. The record has no base qualities; no much larger clone is one base away.

This receptor was taken from an adult in good health. The chain is assembled from TRBV19 and TRBJ1-3; TRBD1 is a possible D gene, resting on 5 matching bases. The sequencing used peripheral blood, collected on day 0 of AZD1222 vaccination. The nucleotides are TGTGCCAGTAGTAAGGGGCCGGGAAACACCATATATTTT. Its translation is CASSKGPGNTIYF.